This T cell receptor beta chain is drawn from a study of cytomegalovirus exposure and HLA in healthy donors. V was cut by 1 base and J by 0 bases, with 5 bases left in between. This CDR3 region has 14 residues. Germline CDR1 reads SGHDN; CDR2 reads FVKESK. The method was immunoSEQ multiplex PCR; TCRdb's version includes in-frame clones alone and lacks a portion of them. The data show about 250,000 clones, about 90% seen once. This receptor was obtained from a man between 18 and 35 years old in good health and CMV-seropositive. This chain uses TRBV14 with TRBJ2-3; D not resolved. Sequencing input: PBMCs. The DNA for the CDR3 is TGTGCCAGCAGCCAAGTCTTTAGCACAGATACGCAGTATTTT. It translates to CASSQVFSTDTQYF.